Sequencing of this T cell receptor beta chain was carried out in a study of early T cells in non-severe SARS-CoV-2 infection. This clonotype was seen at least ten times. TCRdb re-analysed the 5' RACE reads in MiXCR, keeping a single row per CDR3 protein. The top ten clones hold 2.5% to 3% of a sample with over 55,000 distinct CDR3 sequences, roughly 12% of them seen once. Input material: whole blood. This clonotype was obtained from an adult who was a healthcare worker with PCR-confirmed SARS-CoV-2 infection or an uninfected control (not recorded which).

In nucleotides, the CDR3 is TGTGCCACCAGTGATTTCAGGGCAGATACGCAGTATTTT. This codes for CATSDFRADTQYF. The chain combines TRBV24-1 with TRBJ2-3; D perhaps matches TRBD1 (5 bases). CDR1 and CDR2 from the germline V gene are KGHDR and SFDVKD. Trimming cost V 1 base and J 4 bases, with 5 bases left between them. The CDR3 extends over 13 amino acids.